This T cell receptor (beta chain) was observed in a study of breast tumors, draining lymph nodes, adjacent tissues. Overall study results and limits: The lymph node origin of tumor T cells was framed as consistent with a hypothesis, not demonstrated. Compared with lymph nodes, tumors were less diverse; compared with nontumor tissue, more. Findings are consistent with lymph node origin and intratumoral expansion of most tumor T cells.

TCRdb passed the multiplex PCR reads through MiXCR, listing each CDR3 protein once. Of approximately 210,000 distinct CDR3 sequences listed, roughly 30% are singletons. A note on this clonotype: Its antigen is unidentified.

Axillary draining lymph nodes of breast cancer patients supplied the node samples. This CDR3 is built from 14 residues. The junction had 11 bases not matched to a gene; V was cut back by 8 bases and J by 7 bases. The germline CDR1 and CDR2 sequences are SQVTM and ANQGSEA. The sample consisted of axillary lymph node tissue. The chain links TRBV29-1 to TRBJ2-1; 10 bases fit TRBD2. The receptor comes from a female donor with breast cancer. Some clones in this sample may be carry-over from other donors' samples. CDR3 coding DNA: TGCAGCAGTGATAGGTCTAGCGGGAGAAATGAGCAGTTCTTC. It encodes CSSDRSSGRNEQFF.